The present entry profiles one T cell receptor (beta chain) with its context. Its antigen remains unidentified. Focal radiation was given together with CTLA-4 blockade (ipilimumab) to patients with chemo-refractory metastatic non-small-cell lung cancer. The table came from immunoSEQ multiplex PCR; TCRdb's copy has only in-frame clones and leaves some out. The table has around 40,000 clones, about 77% seen once. This entry belongs to a study of radiotherapy plus CTLA-4 blockade in lung cancer. Study-wide points: Together with interferon-beta, which increased in serum after radiation, early dynamic changes in blood T cell clones were reportedly the best predictors of response. Expansion of tumor-derived TCR clones was observed in blood after radiotherapy plus ipilimumab.

This receptor was obtained from a human donor with non-small cell lung cancer who had stable disease on radiotherapy plus ipilimumab. The material was peripheral blood, obtained from a patient treated with radiotherapy plus ipilimumab.

The CDR3 region has the DNA TGTGCCAGCTCACCAGCGGGGGGGAAAGAGACCCAGTACTTC. This sequence encodes CASSPAGGKETQYF. This chain uses TRBV18 with TRBJ2-5; 9 bases are a match to TRBD2. Germline V CDR1 and CDR2: KGHSH, LQKENI. The CDR3 extends over 14 amino acids. Germline trimming cut 2 bases from V and 3 bases from J; bases unmatched to any gene: 1.